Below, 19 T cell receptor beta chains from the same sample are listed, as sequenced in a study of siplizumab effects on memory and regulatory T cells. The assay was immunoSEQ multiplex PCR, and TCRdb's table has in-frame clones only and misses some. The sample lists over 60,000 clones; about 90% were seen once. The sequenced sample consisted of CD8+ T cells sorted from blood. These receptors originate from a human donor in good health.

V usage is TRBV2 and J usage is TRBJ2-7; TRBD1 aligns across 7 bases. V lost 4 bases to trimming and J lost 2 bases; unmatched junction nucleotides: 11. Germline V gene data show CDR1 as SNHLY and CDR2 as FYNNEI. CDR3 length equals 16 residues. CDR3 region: CASSGESRQGTYEQYF. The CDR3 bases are TGTGCCAGCAGTGGAGAGTCGCGACAGGGCACCTACGAGCAGTACTTC.

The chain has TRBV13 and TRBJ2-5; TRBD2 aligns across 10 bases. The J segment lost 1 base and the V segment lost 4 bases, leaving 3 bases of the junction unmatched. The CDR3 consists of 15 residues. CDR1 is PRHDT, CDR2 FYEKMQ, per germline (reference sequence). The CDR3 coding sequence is TGTGCCAGCAGCTCACTAGCGGGGAGCCAAGAGACCCAGTACTTC. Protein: CASSSLAGSQETQYF. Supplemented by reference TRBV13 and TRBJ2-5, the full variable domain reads AAGVIQSPRHLIKEKRETATLKCYPIPRHDTVYWYQQGPGQDPQFLISFYEKMQSDKGSIPDRFSAQQFSDYHSELNMSSLELGDSALYFCASSSLAGSQETQYFGPGTRLLVL.

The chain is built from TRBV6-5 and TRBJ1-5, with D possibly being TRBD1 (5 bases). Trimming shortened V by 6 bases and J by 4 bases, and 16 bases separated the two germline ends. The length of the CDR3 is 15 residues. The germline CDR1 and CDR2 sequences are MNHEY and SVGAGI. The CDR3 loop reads CASRSGTALNQPQHF. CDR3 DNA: TGTGCCAGCAGGTCCGGGACGGCGTTAAATCAGCCCCAGCATTTT.

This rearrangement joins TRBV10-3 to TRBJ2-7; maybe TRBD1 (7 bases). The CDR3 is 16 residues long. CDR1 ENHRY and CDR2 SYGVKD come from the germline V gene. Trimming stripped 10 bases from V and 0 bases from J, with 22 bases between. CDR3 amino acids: CATRDPAGGSSYEQYF. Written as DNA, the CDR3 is TGTGCCACCAGGGACCCCGCAGGGGGGAGCTCCTACGAGCAGTACTTC.

CDR3 protein: CASSQDTGMGYGYTF. The DNA for the CDR3 is TGTGCCAGCAGCCAAGATACAGGGATGGGATATGGCTACACCTTC. The rearrangement links TRBV14 to TRBJ1-2; D is possibly TRBD1 (6 bases). V lost 0 bases and J lost 5, with 13 bases in between. The CDR3 length is 15 residues. Germline lookup yields CDR1 SGHDN and CDR2 FVKESK.

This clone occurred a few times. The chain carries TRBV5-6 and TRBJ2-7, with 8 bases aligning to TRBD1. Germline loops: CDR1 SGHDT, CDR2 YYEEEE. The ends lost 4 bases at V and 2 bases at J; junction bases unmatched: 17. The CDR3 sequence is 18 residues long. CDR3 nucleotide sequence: TGTGCCAGCAGCCCTGGGACAGGAAGGCTGGCAGCCGCCTACGAGCAGTACTTC. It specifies CASSPGTGRLAAAYEQYF.

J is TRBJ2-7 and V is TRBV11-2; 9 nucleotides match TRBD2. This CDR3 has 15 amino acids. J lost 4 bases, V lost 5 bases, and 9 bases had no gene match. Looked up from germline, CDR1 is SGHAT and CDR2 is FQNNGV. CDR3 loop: CASSPGVSGGYEQYF. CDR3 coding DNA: TGTGCCAGCAGCCCCGGAGTGAGCGGGGGGTACGAGCAGTACTTC.

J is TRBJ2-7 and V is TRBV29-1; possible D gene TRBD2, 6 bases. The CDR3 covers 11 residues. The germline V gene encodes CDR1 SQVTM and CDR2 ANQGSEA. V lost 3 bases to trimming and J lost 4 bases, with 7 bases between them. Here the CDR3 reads CSVEGLYEQYF. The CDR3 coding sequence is TGCAGCGTTGAGGGACTTTACGAGCAGTACTTC.

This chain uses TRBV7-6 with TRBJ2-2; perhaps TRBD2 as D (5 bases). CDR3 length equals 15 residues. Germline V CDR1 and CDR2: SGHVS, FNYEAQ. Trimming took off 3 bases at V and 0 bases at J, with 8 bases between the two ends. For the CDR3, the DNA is TGTGCCAGCAGCTTCAGCGGATCGAACACCGGGGAGCTGTTTTTT. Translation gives CASSFSGSNTGELFF.

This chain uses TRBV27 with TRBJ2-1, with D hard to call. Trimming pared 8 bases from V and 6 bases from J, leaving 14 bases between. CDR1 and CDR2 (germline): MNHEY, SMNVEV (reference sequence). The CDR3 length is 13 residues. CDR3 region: CASHRPTGNEQFF. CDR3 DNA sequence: TGTGCCAGCCACCGACCGACTGGCAATGAGCAGTTCTTC.

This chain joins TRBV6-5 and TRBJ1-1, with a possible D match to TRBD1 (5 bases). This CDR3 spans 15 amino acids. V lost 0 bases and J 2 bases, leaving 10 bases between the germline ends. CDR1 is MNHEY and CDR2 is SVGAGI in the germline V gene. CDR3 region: CASSYSGAINTEAFF. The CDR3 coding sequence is TGTGCCAGCAGTTACTCAGGGGCGATCAACACTGAAGCTTTCTTT.

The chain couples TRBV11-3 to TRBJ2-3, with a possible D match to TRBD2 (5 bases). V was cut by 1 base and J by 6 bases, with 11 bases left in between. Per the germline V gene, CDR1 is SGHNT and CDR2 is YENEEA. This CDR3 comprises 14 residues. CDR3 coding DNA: TGTGCCAGCAGCTTAGGGCTAGCTCCTGATACGCAGTATTTT. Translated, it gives CASSLGLAPDTQYF.

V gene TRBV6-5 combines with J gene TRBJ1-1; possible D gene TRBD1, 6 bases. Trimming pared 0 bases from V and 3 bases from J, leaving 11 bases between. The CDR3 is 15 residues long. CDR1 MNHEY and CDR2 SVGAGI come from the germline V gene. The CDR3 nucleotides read TGTGCCAGCAGTTACTCAGGGGGAGCTTACACTGAAGCTTTCTTT. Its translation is CASSYSGGAYTEAFF.

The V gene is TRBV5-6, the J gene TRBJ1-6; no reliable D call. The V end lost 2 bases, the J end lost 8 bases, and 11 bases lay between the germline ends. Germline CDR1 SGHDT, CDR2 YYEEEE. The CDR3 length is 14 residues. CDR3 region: CASSFGGSHSPLHF. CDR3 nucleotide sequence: TGTGCCAGCAGCTTTGGAGGGAGTCATTCACCCCTCCACTTT.

The CDR3 coding sequence is TGTGCCAGCAGCCTGGAAAGACAGGGAGGCACCTACGAGCAGTACTTC. Protein product: CASSLERQGGTYEQYF. The chain has TRBV5-5 and TRBJ2-7; a weak D match, TRBD1 (7 bases). Germline V CDR1 and CDR2: SGHKS, YYEKEE (reference sequence). There are 16 residues in the CDR3. The V and J ends lost 4 bases and 2 bases respectively, with 19 bases between them.

CDR3 in amino acids: CASSSPRRSGNEQFF. The CDR3 DNA reads TGTGCCAGCAGTTCCCCCAGGCGGTCTGGAAATGAGCAGTTCTTC. J is TRBJ2-1 and V is TRBV6-6; D not certain. Germline loops: CDR1 MNHNY, CDR2 SVGAGI (reference sequence). The CDR3 length is 15 residues. Trimming stripped 4 bases from V and 7 bases from J, with 17 bases between.

Here the CDR3 DNA reads TGTGCCAGCAGCTACCGGGGACGCCCCTACGAGCAGTACTTC. It translates to CASSYRGRPYEQYF. The chain uses TRBV7-6 and TRBJ2-7; either TRBD1 or TRBD2 may fit D (5 bases each). Germline CDR1 SGHVS, CDR2 FNYEAQ. Trimming cost V 4 bases and J 2 bases, with 12 bases left between them. This CDR3 spans 14 amino acids.

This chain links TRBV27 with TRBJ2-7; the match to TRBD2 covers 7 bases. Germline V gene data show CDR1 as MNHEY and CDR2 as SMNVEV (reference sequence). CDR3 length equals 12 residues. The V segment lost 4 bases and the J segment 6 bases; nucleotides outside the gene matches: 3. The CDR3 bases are TGTGCCAGCAGTTGGGGGGGTGGCGAGCAGTACTTC. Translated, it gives CASSWGGGEQYF.

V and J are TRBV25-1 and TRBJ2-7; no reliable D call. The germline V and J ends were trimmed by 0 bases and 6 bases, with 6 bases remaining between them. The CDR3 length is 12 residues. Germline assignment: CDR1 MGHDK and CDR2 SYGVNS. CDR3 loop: CASSEYQLEQYF. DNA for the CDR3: TGTGCCAGCAGTGAATATCAGCTCGAGCAGTACTTC.